These 4 T cell receptor beta chains were sequenced from one sample in a study of blood T cell repertoires in COVID-19. The repertoire was sequenced with immunoSEQ multiplex PCR; TCRdb's copy has only in-frame clones and lacks some. The table has around 250,000 clones, 80% to 90% seen once; the top ten hold 6.6%. Specimen: PBMCs or T cells enriched from blood (not recorded which). These receptors all stem from a woman between 50 and 59 years old who had been exposed to COVID-19.

V is TRBV6-5 and J is TRBJ2-2; maybe TRBD2 (5 bases). The V gene's germline CDR1 is MNHEY and CDR2 SVGAGI. Trimming shortened V by 7 bases and J by 7 bases, and 16 bases separated the two germline ends. This CDR3 contains 14 residues. The CDR3 DNA follows: TGTGCCAGCACTACCGTTTTCGGAGGCGGGGAGCTGTTTTTT. Translated: CASTTVFGGGELFF.

The J gene is TRBJ2-7, the V gene TRBV9; 8 bases map to TRBD1. CDR1 is SGDLS and CDR2 is YYNGEE in the germline V gene. The V gene end was trimmed by 0 bases and the J gene end by 5 bases; junction bases not matched to a gene: 13. The CDR3 is 17 amino acids. The CDR3 reads CASSVGAAGGMGNEQYF. CDR3 DNA sequence: TGTGCCAGCAGCGTAGGGGCAGCAGGGGGCATGGGGAACGAGCAGTACTTC. The full variable domain, with the rest looked up from reference TRBV9 and TRBJ2-7, is DSGVTQTPKHLITATGQRVTLRCSPRSGDLSVYWYQQSLDQGLQFLIQYYNGEERAKGNILERFSAQQFPDLHSELNLSSLELGDSALYFCASSVGAAGGMGNEQYFGPGTRLTVT.

The chain carries TRBV28 and TRBJ1-3; possibly TRBD1 for D (6 bases). The CDR3 totals 14 residues. V lost 7 bases to trimming and J lost 4 bases, with 14 bases between them. From germline, CDR1 is MDHEN and CDR2 SYDVKM. The CDR3 reads CASKLGGPGNTIYF. CDR3 DNA: TGTGCCAGCAAACTAGGGGGACCCGGAAACACCATATATTTT.

The chain is built from TRBV4-1 and TRBJ1-1; D possibly corresponds to TRBD1 (5 bases). Germline V gene data show CDR1 as MGHRA and CDR2 as YSYEKL. The CDR3 sequence is 12 residues long. Between the trimmed V and J ends, which lost 0 bases and 9 bases, there was a span of 8 bases. The CDR3 loop reads CASSQEGGQAFF. The CDR3 nucleotides read TGCGCCAGCAGCCAAGAGGGGGGACAAGCTTTCTTT.